These 23 T cell receptor beta chains originate from one sample sequenced in a study of cytomegalovirus exposure and HLA in healthy donors. The PCR made use of 60 Vbeta and 13 Jbeta primers. The repertoire was sequenced with immunoSEQ multiplex PCR; TCRdb's copy has only in-frame clones and lacks some. The specimen's table records 70,000 or so clones. The sequenced sample was PBMCs. These receptors were obtained from a female donor in good health and CMV-seropositive.

The chain has TRBV4-3 and TRBJ1-5; D unclear. CDR1 is LGHNA, CDR2 YSLEER, per germline. The CDR3 sequence is 16 residues long. V was cut by 0 bases and J by 0 bases, with 9 bases left in between. Here the CDR3 reads CASSQDASYSNQPQHF. DNA of the CDR3: TGCGCCAGCAGCCAAGATGCCAGTTATAGCAATCAGCCCCAGCATTTT.

This chain joins TRBV5-1 and TRBJ1-2; D not resolved. Deletions cut 0 bases from V and 8 bases from J, with 8 bases between. CDR3 length: 12 residues. Germline CDR1 reads SGHRS; CDR2 reads YFSETQ. CDR3 in amino acids: CASSLDRSGYTF. DNA for the CDR3: TGCGCCAGCAGCTTGGATCGAAGCGGCTACACCTTC.

The chain employs TRBV6-1 and TRBJ1-2; D is possibly TRBD1 (6 bases). This CDR3 is built from 16 residues. The germline gives CDR1 MNHNS, CDR2 SASEGT. Trimming left V 1 base short and J 10 bases short, with 22 bases between. The DNA of the CDR3 is TGTGCCAGCAGTGAAGGTCGGACGGGACAACCGGTGGACTACACCTTC. Translated, it gives CASSEGRTGQPVDYTF.

The V call is TRBV30, the J call TRBJ2-1; D is possibly TRBD2 (5 bases). Germline CDR1 GTSNPN, CDR2 SVGIG (reference sequence). Deletions cut 0 bases from V and 0 bases from J, with 12 bases between. This CDR3 region has 16 residues. The DNA for the CDR3 is TGTGCCTGGAGTGTATCTGGACTTAGCTCCTACAATGAGCAGTTCTTC. Translation gives CAWSVSGLSSYNEQFF.

The chain links TRBV27 to TRBJ2-6; possible D gene TRBD2, 6 bases. V lost 4 bases, J lost 2 bases, and 12 bases lay in between. In germline, CDR1 is MNHEY, CDR2 SMNVEV (reference sequence). The CDR3 totals 16 residues. CDR3 amino acids: CASSSYWEAGANVLTF. The CDR3 DNA reads TGTGCCAGCAGTTCCTATTGGGAGGCTGGGGCCAACGTCCTGACTTTC. Variable domain in full (rest from reference TRBV27 and TRBJ2-6): EAQVTQNPRYLITVTGKKLTVTCSQNMNHEYMSWYRQDPGLGLRQIYYSMNVEVTDKGDVPEGYKVSRKEKRNFPLILESPSPNQTSLYFCASSSYWEAGANVLTFGAGSRLTVL.

The gene calls are TRBV15 and TRBJ2-7, with 9 positions matching TRBD1. Germline V gives CDR1 LNHNV, CDR2 YYDKDF (reference sequence). The CDR3 loop spans 12 amino acids. The DNA for the CDR3 is TGTGCAACCCGACAGGGGGAGTCGGAGCAGTACTTC. This codes for CATRQGESEQYF.

The chain employs TRBV27 and TRBJ1-2; D is perhaps TRBD1 (5 bases). Germline V gene sequence: CDR1 MNHEY, CDR2 SMNVEV (reference sequence). Deletions cut 4 bases from V and 7 bases from J, with 19 bases between. The CDR3 runs 15 residues. Written as DNA, the CDR3 is TGTGCCAGCAGTTCCTTGGGAGGGGCGCATCGTGGCTACACCTTC. Translation: CASSSLGGAHRGYTF.

The rearrangement links TRBV4-2 to TRBJ1-5; tentatively, D is TRBD1 (5 bases). V lost 1 base and J lost 2, with 12 bases in between. This CDR3 is 16 amino acids long. Germline V lookup: CDR1 LGHNA, CDR2 YNFKEQ. Written as DNA, the CDR3 is TGTGCCAGCAGCCAAGCTCCCACAGGTGGCAATCAGCCCCAGCATTTT. Its translation is CASSQAPTGGNQPQHF.

Written as DNA, the CDR3 is TGTGCCAGCAGTTTATTGGGCGGGGGGGCCAGGAATGAGCAGTTCTTC. Translation gives CASSLLGGGARNEQFF. This chain uses TRBV27 with TRBJ2-1; the match to TRBD2 covers 9 bases. V lost 1 base and J lost 7; bases outside the gene matches: 8. The CDR3 consists of 16 residues. Germline CDR1 reads MNHEY; CDR2 reads SMNVEV (reference sequence).

The chain recombines TRBV7-3 with TRBJ1-1; D possibly corresponds to TRBD1 (5 bases). The ends were cut back, 5 bases at V and 3 bases at J, with 10 bases in the middle. CDR3 length: 13 residues. Germline loops: CDR1 SGHTA, CDR2 FQGTGA. CDR3 sequence (DNA): TGTGCCAGCAGCCCGACGGGGGACACTGAAGCTTTCTTT. It is translated as CASSPTGDTEAFF.

The gene calls are TRBV5-5 and TRBJ1-1; a weak D match, TRBD1 (6 bases). CDR1 and CDR2 (germline): SGHKS, YYEKEE (reference sequence). V was pared by 0 bases and J by 4 bases, with 13 bases between. The CDR3 is 15 residues long. The CDR3 DNA reads TGTGCCAGCAGCTTGGTCGGGGGGCTAAGCACTGAAGCTTTCTTT. Its translation: CASSLVGGLSTEAFF.

The chain joins TRBV15 to TRBJ2-7; TRBD2 matches at 8 bases. Germline CDR1 LNHNV, CDR2 YYDKDF (reference sequence). The CDR3 runs to 15 residues. Trimming at V came to 1 base and at J to 6 bases, leaving 8 bases not matched to a gene. The CDR3 DNA sequence: TGTGCCACCAGCAGAGTTGGAAGGACTAGCCCCGAGCAGTACTTC. Residues: CATSRVGRTSPEQYF.

This rearrangement joins TRBV30 to TRBJ1-5; D unclear. The CDR3 consists of 15 residues. Germline assignment: CDR1 GTSNPN and CDR2 SVGIG (reference sequence). Trimming cost V 6 bases and J 6 bases, with 21 bases left between them. This CDR3 reads CACELYGSSGQPQHF. CDR3 DNA sequence: TGTGCCTGCGAATTGTATGGAAGTTCGGGTCAGCCCCAGCATTTT.

The genes are TRBV29-1 and TRBJ2-7, with 11 bases that match TRBD2. This CDR3 has 13 residues. V shed 7 bases, J shed 7 bases, and the junction held 9 bases outside the gene matches. Germline V gene lookup returns CDR1 SQVTM and CDR2 ANQGSEA. CDR3 in DNA: TGCAGCGCCCTTCGGCTAGCGGGGGGTGAGCAGTACTTC. Its protein product is CSALRLAGGEQYF.

This rearrangement joins TRBV28 to TRBJ1-1; D is unresolved. The CDR3 sequence is 17 residues long. Germline assignment: CDR1 MDHEN and CDR2 SYDVKM. Trimming left V 7 bases short and J 2 bases short, with 23 bases between. The CDR3 nucleotides read TGTGCCAGCACCCCCCCGGTGGGGTTAGGGAGTAACACTGAAGCTTTCTTT. Translation: CASTPPVGLGSNTEAFF.

The chain recombines TRBV11-2 with TRBJ1-1; TRBD1 might be the D (5 bases). CDR1 is SGHAT and CDR2 is FQNNGV in the germline V gene. This CDR3 contains 17 residues. V was shortened by 1 base and J by 2 bases, with 17 bases between the two germline ends. The chain's CDR3 is CASSLGLLGQTNTEAFF. As DNA, the CDR3 is TGTGCCAGCAGCTTAGGCTTGCTCGGACAAACTAACACTGAAGCTTTCTTT. Full variable domain (remainder filled in from reference TRBV11-2 and TRBJ1-1): EAGVAQSPRYKIIEKRQSVAFWCNPISGHATLYWYQQILGQGPKLLIQFQNNGVVDDSQLPKDRFSAERLKGVDSTLKIQPAKLEDSAVYLCASSLGLLGQTNTEAFFGQGTRLTVV.

This chain connects TRBV6-1 to TRBJ1-4; D is undetermined. This CDR3 has 14 amino acids. Germline V gene data show CDR1 as MNHNS and CDR2 as SASEGT. Trimming took off 11 bases at V and 4 bases at J, with 17 bases between the two ends. CDR3 sequence reads: CAHSRAQSNEKLFF. The CDR3 region has the DNA TGTGCCCACTCGCGGGCGCAGAGTAATGAAAAACTGTTTTTT.

J is TRBJ2-5 and V is TRBV6-5, with unresolved D. Germline V gives CDR1 MNHEY, CDR2 SVGAGI. The ends were cut back, 0 bases at V and 5 bases at J, with 13 bases in the middle. CDR3 length: 15 residues. DNA for the CDR3: TGTGCCAGCAGTTACTCCGGCGCTACGGAGGAGACCCAGTACTTC. The encoded protein is CASSYSGATEETQYF.

This chain links TRBV7-6 with TRBJ1-6; weak D call: TRBD1 (5 bases). The CDR3 runs to 16 residues. The V and J ends lost 3 bases and 3 bases respectively, with 12 bases between them. CDR1 is SGHVS and CDR2 is FNYEAQ in the germline V gene. In DNA form, the CDR3 reads TGTGCCAGCAGCTTTGCCGGGGGATGCTATAATTCACCCCTCCACTTT. It codes for CASSFAGGCYNSPLHF.

The V and J genes are TRBV28 and TRBJ1-2; a possible D gene is TRBD1 (6 bases). Deletions cut 5 bases from V and 4 bases from J, with 17 bases between. This CDR3 region has 15 residues. The V gene's germline CDR1 is MDHEN and CDR2 SYDVKM. CDR3 amino acids: CASSMGGGQTYGYTF. The CDR3 DNA reads as TGTGCCAGCAGTATGGGGGGGGGCCAGACCTATGGCTACACCTTC.

The V gene is TRBV9, the J gene TRBJ1-2; 7 positions agree with TRBD1. The CDR3 sequence is 15 residues long. The J segment lost 4 bases and the V segment lost 5 bases, leaving 11 bases of the junction unmatched. Looked up from germline, CDR1 is SGDLS and CDR2 is YYNGEE. Here the CDR3 DNA reads TGTGCCAGCAGTCCACAGGGGACCGGGCCCTATGGCTACACCTTC. This gives the protein CASSPQGTGPYGYTF.

The CDR3 region has the DNA TGTGCCAGCCGCTCCGGGACAGGGTACGAAAAACTGTTTTTT. Its translation: CASRSGTGYEKLFF. V is TRBV28 and J is TRBJ1-4, with 9 bases identical to TRBD1. The germline V gene has CDR1 MDHEN and CDR2 SYDVKM. This CDR3 contains 14 residues. J was trimmed by 8 bases and V by 8 bases; bases with no gene match: 9.

This chain links TRBV18 with TRBJ2-7; D perhaps matches TRBD1 (5 bases). The CDR3 covers 16 residues. V dropped 1 base and J dropped 0 bases, with 13 bases sitting between them. CDR1 is KGHSH and CDR2 is LQKENI in the germline V gene. This chain's CDR3 is CASSPLFQGISYEQYF. CDR3 coding DNA: TGTGCCAGCTCACCACTTTTTCAGGGAATCTCCTACGAGCAGTACTTC.